Listed below are T cell receptor beta chains from one sample, sequenced in a study of metastatic and nonmetastatic thyroid tumors. TCRdb reanalyzed the PCR reads via MiXCR. This table holds about 30,000 clones, more than 20% found once. The specimen sequenced was blood. These receptors were collected from a female donor with papillary thyroid cancer or a benign thyroid nodule (not recorded which). Some clones in this sample may be carry-over from other donors' samples. Each CDR3 is given with its conserved first and last residue. D genes are given only for firm matches. The listing skips clone size in some rows; elsewhere it reads once, few, many or a size class.

d_gene: -; v_gene: TRBV6-5; j_gene: TRBJ2-2; abundance: -; CDR3aa: CASSYDRPNTGELFF; CDR3nt: TGTGCCAGCAGTTACGACAGGCCTAACACCGGGGAGCTGTTTTTT
d_gene: -; v_gene: TRBV19; j_gene: TRBJ2-7; abundance: -; CDR3aa: CASSIDRPAVAYEQYF; CDR3nt: TGTGCCAGTAGTATAGATCGGCCAGCGGTAGCCTACGAGCAGTACTTC
d_gene: TRBD1; v_gene: TRBV5-1; j_gene: TRBJ2-5; abundance: -; CDR3aa: CASRQWGQGQETQYF; CDR3nt: TGCGCCAGCAGACAGTGGGGACAGGGACAAGAGACCCAGTACTTC
d_gene: -; v_gene: TRBV7-9; j_gene: TRBJ1-3; abundance: many; CDR3aa: CASSLDGGDGNTIYF; CDR3nt: TGTGCCAGCAGCTTAGATGGGGGGGATGGAAACACCATATATTTT
d_gene: TRBD2; v_gene: TRBV12-3/TRBV12-4; j_gene: TRBJ2-3; abundance: few; CDR3aa: CASSLDLGRTDTQYF; CDR3nt: TGTGCCAGCAGTTTGGACCTCGGGAGGACAGATACGCAGTATTTT
d_gene: -; v_gene: TRBV18; j_gene: TRBJ2-5; abundance: -; CDR3aa: CASSPPSGKGETQYF; CDR3nt: TGTGCCAGCTCACCACCATCAGGGAAGGGAGAGACCCAGTACTTC
d_gene: -; v_gene: TRBV2; j_gene: TRBJ2-3; abundance: -; CDR3aa: CASTSCCGTDTQYF; CDR3nt: TGTGCCAGCACCTCATGTTGTGGCACAGATACGCAGTATTTT
d_gene: TRBD2; v_gene: TRBV20-1; j_gene: TRBJ2-3; abundance: -; CDR3aa: CSARETTRGRADTQYF; CDR3nt: TGCAGTGCTAGAGAGACGACTCGCGGGAGGGCCGACACGCAGTATTTT
d_gene: -; v_gene: TRBV7-7; j_gene: TRBJ2-3; abundance: many; CDR3aa: CASSLGQGTDTQYF; CDR3nt: TGTGCTAGCAGCTTAGGTCAGGGCACAGATACGCAGTATTTT
d_gene: TRBD1; v_gene: TRBV24-1; j_gene: TRBJ2-2; abundance: -; CDR3aa: CATRDRCLNTGELFF; CDR3nt: TGTGCCACCCGGGACAGATGTTTGAACACCGGGGAGCTGTTTTTT
d_gene: TRBD1; v_gene: TRBV19; j_gene: TRBJ2-1; abundance: -; CDR3aa: CASSTGTAVFNEQFF; CDR3nt: TGTGCCAGTAGTACCGGGACAGCCGTCTTCAATGAGCAGTTCTTC
d_gene: TRBD1; v_gene: TRBV6-1; j_gene: TRBJ2-6; abundance: -; CDR3aa: CSSSRQGTSSGANVLTF; CDR3nt: TGTTCCAGCAGCAGACAGGGCACGTCTTCCGGGGCCAACGTCCTGACTTTC
d_gene: -; v_gene: TRBV6-2/TRBV6-3; j_gene: TRBJ2-1; abundance: many; CDR3aa: CASSYPYGEHPLGEQFF; CDR3nt: TGTGCCAGCAGTTACCCCTACGGAGAGCACCCCCTCGGTGAGCAGTTCTTC
d_gene: TRBD1; v_gene: TRBV7-8; j_gene: TRBJ2-5; abundance: many; CDR3aa: CASSIYPGQGKGTQYF; CDR3nt: TGTGCCAGCAGCATTTACCCGGGACAGGGGAAAGGGACCCAGTACTTC
d_gene: TRBD1; v_gene: TRBV5-1; j_gene: TRBJ1-1; abundance: many; CDR3aa: CASSLAAGQGANF; CDR3nt: TGCGCCAGCAGCTTGGCGGCGGGACAGGGGGCAAACTTT